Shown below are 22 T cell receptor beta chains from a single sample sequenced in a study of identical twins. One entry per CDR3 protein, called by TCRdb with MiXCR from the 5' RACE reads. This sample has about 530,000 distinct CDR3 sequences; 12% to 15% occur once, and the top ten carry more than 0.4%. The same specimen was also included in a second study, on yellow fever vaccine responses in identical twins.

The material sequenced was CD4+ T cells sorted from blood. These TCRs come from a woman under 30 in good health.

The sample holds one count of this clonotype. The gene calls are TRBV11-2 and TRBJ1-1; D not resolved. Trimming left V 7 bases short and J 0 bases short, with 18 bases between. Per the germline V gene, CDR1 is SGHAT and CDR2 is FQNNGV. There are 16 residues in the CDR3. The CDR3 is CASTDFGRTMNTEAFF. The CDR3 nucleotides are TGTGCCAGCACCGACTTCGGCCGTACTATGAACACTGAAGCTTTCTTT.

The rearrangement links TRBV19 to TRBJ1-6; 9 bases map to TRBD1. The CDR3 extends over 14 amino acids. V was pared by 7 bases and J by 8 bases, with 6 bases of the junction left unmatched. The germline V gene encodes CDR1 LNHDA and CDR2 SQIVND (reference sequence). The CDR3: CASNSRDRDSPLHF. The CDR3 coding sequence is TGTGCCAGTAACAGCCGGGACAGGGATTCACCCCTCCACTTT.

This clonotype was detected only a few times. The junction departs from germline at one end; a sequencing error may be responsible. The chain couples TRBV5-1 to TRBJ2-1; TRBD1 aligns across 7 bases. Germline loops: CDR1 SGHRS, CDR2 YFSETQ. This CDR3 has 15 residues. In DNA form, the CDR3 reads TGCGCCAGCAGCTCCTTGGGGGCGACAGGGTCTGAGAAGTTCTTC. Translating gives CASSSLGATGSEKFF.

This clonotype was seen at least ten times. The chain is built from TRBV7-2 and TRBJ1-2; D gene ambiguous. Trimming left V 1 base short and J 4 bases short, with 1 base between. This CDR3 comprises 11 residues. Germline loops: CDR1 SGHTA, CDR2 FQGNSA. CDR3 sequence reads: CASSLVYGYTF. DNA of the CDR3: TGTGCCAGCAGCTTAGTCTATGGCTACACCTTC. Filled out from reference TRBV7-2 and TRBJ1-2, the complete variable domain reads GAGVSQSPSNKVTEKGKDVELRCDPISGHTALYWYRQSLGQGLEFLIYFQGNSAPDKSGLPSDRFSAERTGGSVSTLTIQRTQQEDSAVYLCASSLVYGYTFGSGTRLTVV.

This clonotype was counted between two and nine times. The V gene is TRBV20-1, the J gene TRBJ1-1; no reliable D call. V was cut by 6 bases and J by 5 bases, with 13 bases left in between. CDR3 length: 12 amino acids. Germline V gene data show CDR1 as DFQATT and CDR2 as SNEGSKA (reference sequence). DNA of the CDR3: TGCAGTGCAGGACGGTCCGGAACTGAAGCTTTCTTT. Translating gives CSAGRSGTEAFF.

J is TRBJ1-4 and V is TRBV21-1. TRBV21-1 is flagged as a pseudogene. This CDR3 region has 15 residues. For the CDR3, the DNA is TGTGCCAGCAGTCGAAACTCATCGGAGGGGGAAAAACTGTTTTTT. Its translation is CASSRNSSEGEKLFF.

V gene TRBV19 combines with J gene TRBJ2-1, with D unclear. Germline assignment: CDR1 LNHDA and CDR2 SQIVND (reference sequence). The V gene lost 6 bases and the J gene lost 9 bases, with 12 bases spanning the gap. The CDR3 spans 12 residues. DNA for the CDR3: TGTGCCAGTAGCCTCACCCGAGCTGAGCAGTTCTTC. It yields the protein CASSLTRAEQFF.

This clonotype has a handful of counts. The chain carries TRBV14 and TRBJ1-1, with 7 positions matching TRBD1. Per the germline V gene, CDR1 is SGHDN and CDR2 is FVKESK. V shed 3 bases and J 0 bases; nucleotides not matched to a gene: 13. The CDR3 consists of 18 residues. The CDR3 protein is CASSHPGQRSLLNTEAFF. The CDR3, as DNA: TGTGCCAGCAGCCACCCGGGACAGAGATCCTTGTTGAACACTGAAGCTTTCTTT.

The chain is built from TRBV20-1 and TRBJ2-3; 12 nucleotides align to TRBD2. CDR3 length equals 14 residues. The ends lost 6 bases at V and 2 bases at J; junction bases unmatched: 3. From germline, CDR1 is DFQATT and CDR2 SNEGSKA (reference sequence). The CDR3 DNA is TGCAGTGCAAGGACTAGCGGGAACACAGATACGCAGTATTTT. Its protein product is CSARTSGNTDTQYF.

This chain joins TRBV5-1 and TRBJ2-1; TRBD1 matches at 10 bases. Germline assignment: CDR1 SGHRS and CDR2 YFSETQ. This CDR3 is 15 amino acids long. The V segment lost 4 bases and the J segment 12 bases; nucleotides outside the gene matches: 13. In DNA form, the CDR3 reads TGCGCCAGCAGCCCCGCGGGACAGGGGTCATCAGGGCAGTTCTTC. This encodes CASSPAGQGSSGQFF.

CDR3 DNA sequence: TGCAGTGCTGGGACAGGGGCATCGGCTGGGGCCAACGTCCTGACTTTC. It codes for CSAGTGASAGANVLTF. The chain uses TRBV20-1 and TRBJ2-6; 10 positions agree with TRBD1. Germline CDR1 and CDR2: DFQATT and SNEGSKA (reference sequence). The trim removed 5 bases at V and 2 bases at J, leaving 6 bases unmatched. CDR3 length equals 16 residues.

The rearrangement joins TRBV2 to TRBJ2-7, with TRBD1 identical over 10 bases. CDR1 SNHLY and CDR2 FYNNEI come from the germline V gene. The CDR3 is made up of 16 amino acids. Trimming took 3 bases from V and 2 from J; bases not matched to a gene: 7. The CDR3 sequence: CASSDPAGQGTYEQYF. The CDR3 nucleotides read TGTGCCAGCAGTGACCCCGCGGGACAGGGGACCTACGAGCAGTACTTC.

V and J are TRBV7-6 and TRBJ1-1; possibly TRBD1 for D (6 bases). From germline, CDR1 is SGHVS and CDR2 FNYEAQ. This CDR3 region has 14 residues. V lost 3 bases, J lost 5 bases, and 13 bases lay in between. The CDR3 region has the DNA TGTGCCAGCAGCTTGGGTGCAGGGGTAACTGAAGCTTTCTTT. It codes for CASSLGAGVTEAFF.

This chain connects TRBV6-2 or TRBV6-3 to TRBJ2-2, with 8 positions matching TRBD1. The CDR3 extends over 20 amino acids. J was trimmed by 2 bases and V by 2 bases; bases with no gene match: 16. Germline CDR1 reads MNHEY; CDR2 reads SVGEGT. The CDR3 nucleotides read TGTGCCAGCAGTTACACCCTGGGACAGGACTTACTCCAAAACACCGGGGAGCTGTTTTTT. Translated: CASSYTLGQDLLQNTGELFF.

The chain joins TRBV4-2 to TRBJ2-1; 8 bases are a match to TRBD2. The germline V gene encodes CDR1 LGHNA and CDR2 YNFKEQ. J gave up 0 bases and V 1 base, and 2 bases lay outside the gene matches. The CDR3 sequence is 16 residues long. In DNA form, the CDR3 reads TGTGCCAGCAGCCAAGGTCTAGCGGGCTCCTACAATGAGCAGTTCTTC. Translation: CASSQGLAGSYNEQFF.

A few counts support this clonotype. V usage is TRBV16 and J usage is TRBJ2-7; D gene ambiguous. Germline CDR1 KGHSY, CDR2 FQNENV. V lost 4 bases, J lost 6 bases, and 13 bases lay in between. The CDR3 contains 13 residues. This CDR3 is CASSPWSSGEQYV. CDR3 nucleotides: TGTGCCAGCAGCCCCTGGTCCTCGGGCGAGCAGTACGTC.

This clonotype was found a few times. CDR3 loop: CASSQQTGQFGEAFF. Here the CDR3 DNA reads TGCGCCAGCAGCCAGCAGACAGGTCAATTCGGTGAAGCTTTCTTT. V gene TRBV4-1 combines with J gene TRBJ1-1; tentatively, D is TRBD1 (6 bases). In germline, CDR1 is MGHRA, CDR2 YSYEKL. Deletions cut 3 bases from V and 7 bases from J, with 18 bases between. This CDR3 region has 15 residues.

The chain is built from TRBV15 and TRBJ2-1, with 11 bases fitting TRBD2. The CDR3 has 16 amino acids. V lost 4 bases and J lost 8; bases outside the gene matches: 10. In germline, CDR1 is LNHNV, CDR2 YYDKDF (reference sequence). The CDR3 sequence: CATSKSTSGSTYEQFF. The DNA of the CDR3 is TGTGCCACCAGCAAATCTACTAGCGGGAGTACTTATGAGCAGTTCTTC.

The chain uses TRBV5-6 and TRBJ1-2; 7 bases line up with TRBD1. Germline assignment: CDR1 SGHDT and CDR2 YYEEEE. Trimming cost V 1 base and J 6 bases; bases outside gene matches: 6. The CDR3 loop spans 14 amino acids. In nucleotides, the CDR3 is TGTGCCAGCAGCTTGAGGACAGGAGTGGATGGCTACACCTTC. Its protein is CASSLRTGVDGYTF.

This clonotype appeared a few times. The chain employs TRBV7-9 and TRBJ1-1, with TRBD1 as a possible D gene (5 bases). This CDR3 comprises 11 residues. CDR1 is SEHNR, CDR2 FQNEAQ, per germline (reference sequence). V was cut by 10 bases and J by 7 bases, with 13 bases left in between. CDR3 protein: CATQAGLEAFF. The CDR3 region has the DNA TGTGCCACTCAGGCAGGGCTTGAAGCTTTCTTT.

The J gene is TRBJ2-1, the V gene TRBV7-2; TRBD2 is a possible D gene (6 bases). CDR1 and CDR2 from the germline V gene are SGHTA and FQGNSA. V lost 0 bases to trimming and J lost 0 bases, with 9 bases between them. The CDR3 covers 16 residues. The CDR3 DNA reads TGTGCCAGCAGCTTAGCAGGGACTTTCTCCTACAATGAGCAGTTCTTC. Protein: CASSLAGTFSYNEQFF. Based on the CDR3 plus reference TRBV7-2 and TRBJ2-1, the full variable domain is GAGVSQSPSNKVTEKGKDVELRCDPISGHTALYWYRQSLGQGLEFLIYFQGNSAPDKSGLPSDRFSAERTGGSVSTLTIQRTQQEDSAVYLCASSLAGTFSYNEQFFGPGTRLTVL.

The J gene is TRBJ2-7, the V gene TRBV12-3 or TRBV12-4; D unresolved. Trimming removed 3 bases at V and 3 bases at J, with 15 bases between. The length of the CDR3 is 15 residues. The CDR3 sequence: CASSFSQQSSYEQYF. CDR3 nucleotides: TGTGCCAGCAGTTTTAGCCAGCAGAGTAGCTACGAGCAGTACTTC.